A single sample gave rise to the 17 T cell receptor beta chains below, sequenced in a study of cytomegalovirus exposure and HLA in healthy donors. PCR primers comprised 60 Vbeta and 13 Jbeta primers. Here immunoSEQ multiplex PCR was the method, and the copy in TCRdb shows in-frame clones only, minus some. Of approximately 100,000 clones in the sample, more than 60% were seen once. Sequenced sample: PBMCs. The receptors originated from a female donor in good health and CMV-seronegative.

This clone has just a few counts. The chain joins TRBV5-6 to TRBJ2-7; D is uncertain. Germline CDR1 is SGHDT and CDR2 is YYEEEE. V was pared by 0 bases and J by 2 bases, with 12 bases between. The CDR3 is 15 residues long. The CDR3 is CASSLVAGLPYEQYF. In DNA form, the CDR3 reads TGTGCCAGCAGCTTGGTCGCAGGTTTACCCTACGAGCAGTACTTC.

The chain combines TRBV7-9 with TRBJ2-7, with D possibly matching TRBD2 (5 bases). The germline V and J ends were trimmed by 6 bases and 2 bases, with 17 bases remaining between them. Germline V gene lookup returns CDR1 SEHNR and CDR2 FQNEAQ (reference sequence). The CDR3 runs 15 residues. CDR3 in amino acids: CASRPLLAGTYEQYF. DNA for the CDR3: TGTGCCAGCAGACCACTGCTAGCCGGAACCTACGAGCAGTACTTC.

The chain is built from TRBV7-3 and TRBJ2-3; 9 bases line up with TRBD2. Germline CDR1 reads SGHTA; CDR2 reads FQGTGA. V lost 1 base and J lost 6; bases outside the gene matches: 5. This CDR3 contains 15 residues. CDR3 region: CASSLMAGGLDTQYF. Here the CDR3 DNA reads TGTGCCAGCAGCTTAATGGCGGGGGGGCTTGATACGCAGTATTTT.

This clone has only a few counts. The gene calls are TRBV5-1 and TRBJ2-1; D is possibly TRBD1 (5 bases). CDR1 is SGHRS, CDR2 YFSETQ, per germline. V shed 0 bases and J shed 7 bases, with 5 bases lying between them. The CDR3 consists of 12 residues. CDR3 nucleotides: TGCGCCAGCAGCTTGGAGGGGAATGAGCAGTTCTTC. It translates to CASSLEGNEQFF.

The J gene is TRBJ1-5, the V gene TRBV9; 8 bases are shared with TRBD1. Trimming cost V 3 bases and J 7 bases; bases outside gene matches: 9. The CDR3 consists of 15 residues. Looked up from germline, CDR1 is SGDLS and CDR2 is YYNGEE. The CDR3 here is CASSEGQGRTQPQHF. The CDR3 DNA reads TGTGCCAGCAGCGAAGGACAGGGCCGGACGCAGCCCCAGCATTTT.

Here the CDR3 reads CASRLDRKIDYGYTF. The CDR3 DNA follows: TGTGCCAGCAGGCTAGACAGAAAAATCGACTATGGCTACACCTTC. The chain recombines TRBV6-1 with TRBJ1-2, with TRBD1 as a possible D gene (5 bases). Germline CDR1 and CDR2: MNHNS and SASEGT. The V and J ends lost 6 bases and 3 bases respectively, with 17 bases between them. The CDR3 is 15 residues long.

This clone has a count of ten or more. The chain uses TRBV19 and TRBJ1-4; D is perhaps TRBD1 (6 bases). The CDR3 runs to 14 residues. V dropped 3 bases and J dropped 7 bases, with 12 bases sitting between them. Germline-derived CDR1 and CDR2 are LNHDA and SQIVND (reference sequence). CDR3 amino acids: CASSIGTSPEKLFF. The CDR3 bases are TGTGCCAGTAGTATCGGGACAAGTCCTGAAAAACTGTTTTTT.

CDR3 DNA: TGTGCCAGCCGTGGACAGTTGAACACTGAAGCTTTCTTT. It yields the protein CASRGQLNTEAFF. The V gene is TRBV5-5, the J gene TRBJ1-1; D might be TRBD1 (6 bases). The CDR3 consists of 13 residues. CDR1 and CDR2 (germline): SGHKS, YYEKEE (reference sequence). The germline V and J ends were trimmed by 7 bases and 0 bases, with 10 bases remaining between them. The variable domain in full, with the rest retrieved from reference TRBV5-5 and TRBJ1-1, is DAGVTQSPTHLIKTRGQQVTLRCSPISGHKSVSWYQQVLGQGPQFIFQYYEKEERGRGNFPDRFSARQFPNYSSELNVNALLLGDSALYLCASRGQLNTEAFFGQGTRLTVV.

This clone was seen only a few times. The V and J genes are TRBV4-2 and TRBJ2-4; D is uncertain. V lost 2 bases to trimming and J lost 7 bases, with 15 bases between them. The CDR3 covers 15 residues. CDR1 LGHNA and CDR2 YNFKEQ come from the germline V gene. In nucleotides, the CDR3 is TGTGCCAGCAGCCAAAAGAGGCAAACCGTGAACATTCAGTACTTC. Its protein product is CASSQKRQTVNIQYF.

The rearrangement joins TRBV5-6 to TRBJ1-2, with TRBD1 matching over 7 bases. J lost 1 base, V lost 2 bases, and 5 bases had no gene match. Germline V gives CDR1 SGHDT, CDR2 YYEEEE. This CDR3 has 15 amino acids. For the CDR3, the DNA is TGTGCCAGCAGCTTTGGGGACAGCAATAACTATGGCTACACCTTC. It specifies CASSFGDSNNYGYTF.

This rearrangement joins TRBV7-9 to TRBJ2-7; TRBD1 matches 7 bases. This CDR3 region has 15 residues. In germline, CDR1 is SEHNR, CDR2 FQNEAQ (reference sequence). The junction had 8 bases not matched to a gene; V was cut back by 5 bases and J by 1 base. The CDR3 loop reads CASSPIRGQSYEQYF. In DNA form, the CDR3 reads TGTGCCAGCAGCCCGATAAGGGGGCAGTCCTACGAGCAGTACTTC.

This clone was seen a few times. The chain employs TRBV6-5 and TRBJ1-1; TRBD1 aligns across 7 bases. The CDR3 runs to 14 residues. The germline gives CDR1 MNHEY, CDR2 SVGAGI. The J segment lost 4 bases and the V segment lost 0 bases, leaving 2 bases of the junction unmatched. The CDR3 region is CASSYSQGVTEAFF. The CDR3 nucleotides read TGTGCCAGCAGTTACTCCCAGGGGGTCACTGAAGCTTTCTTT.

The chain has TRBV7-9 and TRBJ1-1; 9 bases align to TRBD1. The length of the CDR3 is 17 residues. Germline lookup yields CDR1 SEHNR and CDR2 FQNEAQ (reference sequence). J gave up 1 base and V 7 bases, and 13 bases lay outside the gene matches. Here the CDR3 DNA reads TGTGCCAGCATCACTAATCTTGGACAGGGGAGGAACACTGAAGCTTTCTTT. Translating it yields CASITNLGQGRNTEAFF.

The V and J genes are TRBV29-1 and TRBJ1-1; D might be TRBD1 (6 bases). The CDR3 length is 14 residues. Deletions cut 7 bases from V and 0 bases from J, with 15 bases between. Germline assignment: CDR1 SQVTM and CDR2 ANQGSEA. The CDR3 DNA follows: TGCAGCGCCGTCCGTGGACAGTTGAACACTGAAGCTTTCTTT. Residues: CSAVRGQLNTEAFF.

V gene TRBV11-3 combines with J gene TRBJ1-1; 11 nucleotides agree with TRBD1. J was trimmed by 4 bases and V by 6 bases; bases with no gene match: 4. The CDR3 runs 14 residues. Germline-derived CDR1 and CDR2 are SGHNT and YENEEA. Here the CDR3 DNA reads TGTGCCAGCAGTTACGGACAGGGGGCCACTGAAGCTTTCTTT. This gives the protein CASSYGQGATEAFF. Full variable domain (missing parts from reference TRBV11-3 and TRBJ1-1): EAGVVQSPRYKIIEKKQPVAFWCNPISGHNTLYWYLQNLGQGPELLIRYENEEAVDDSQLPKDRFSAERLKGVDSTLKIQPAELGDSAVYLCASSYGQGATEAFFGQGTRLTVV.

The chain has TRBV19 and TRBJ1-4; D is ambiguous. Trimming stripped 2 bases from V and 8 bases from J, with 12 bases between. From germline, CDR1 is LNHDA and CDR2 SQIVND (reference sequence). This CDR3 contains 14 residues. The CDR3 here is CASSISGSREKLFF. Written as DNA, the CDR3 is TGTGCCAGTAGTATATCGGGGAGTCGGGAAAAACTGTTTTTT.

This rearrangement joins TRBV10-3 to TRBJ2-3, with D maybe TRBD1 (6 bases). Trimming pared 4 bases from V and 3 bases from J, leaving 17 bases between. The CDR3 runs 16 residues. Looked up from germline, CDR1 is ENHRY and CDR2 is SYGVKD. The CDR3 spells CAISVIEGEATDTQYF. CDR3 coding DNA: TGTGCCATCAGTGTTATCGAGGGGGAAGCAACAGATACGCAGTATTTT.